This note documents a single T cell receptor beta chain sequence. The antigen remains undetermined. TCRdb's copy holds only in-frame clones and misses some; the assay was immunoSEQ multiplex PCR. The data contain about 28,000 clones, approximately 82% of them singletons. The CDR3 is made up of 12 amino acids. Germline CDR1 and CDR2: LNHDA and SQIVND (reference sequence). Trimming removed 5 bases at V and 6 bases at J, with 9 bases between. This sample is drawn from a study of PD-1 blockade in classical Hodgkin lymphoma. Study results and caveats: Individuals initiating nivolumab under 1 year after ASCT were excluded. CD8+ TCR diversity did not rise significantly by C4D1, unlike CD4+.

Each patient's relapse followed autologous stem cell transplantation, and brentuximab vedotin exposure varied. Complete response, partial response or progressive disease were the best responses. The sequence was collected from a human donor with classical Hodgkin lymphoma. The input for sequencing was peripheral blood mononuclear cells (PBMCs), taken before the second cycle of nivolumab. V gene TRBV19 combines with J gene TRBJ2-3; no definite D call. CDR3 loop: CASSPHFDTQYF. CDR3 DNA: TGTGCCAGTAGTCCCCACTTCGATACGCAGTATTTT.